The 3 T cell receptor beta chains below were found in one sample sequenced in a study of blood T cell repertoires in COVID-19. TCRdb's copy holds only in-frame clones and misses some; the assay was immunoSEQ multiplex PCR. The sample has around 63,000 clones; 70% to 90% are singletons. Sequencing was carried out using peripheral blood. These receptors were collected from a woman older than 75 with acute or convalescent COVID-19.

This chain joins TRBV6-5 and TRBJ1-4, with 10 bases aligning to TRBD1. The V and J ends lost 6 bases and 8 bases, in that order; junction bases with no gene match: 6. Germline CDR1 is MNHEY and CDR2 is SVGAGI. The length of the CDR3 is 14 residues. The CDR3 DNA follows: TGTGCCAGCAGCCCGGGACAGGGGAGCGAAAAACTGTTTTTT. This codes for CASSPGQGSEKLFF.

The chain is built from TRBV5-4 and TRBJ1-1; D is unresolved. The length of the CDR3 is 14 residues. Trimming shortened V by 3 bases and J by 3 bases, and 12 bases separated the two germline ends. CDR1 is SGHNT, CDR2 YYREEE, per germline (reference sequence). As DNA, the CDR3 is TGTGCCAGCAGCTCCTCCTTAACAGACACTGAAGCTTTCTTT. Amino acid sequence: CASSSSLTDTEAFF.

V is TRBV5-1 and J is TRBJ1-6; tentative D call: TRBD1 (6 bases). Germline V lookup: CDR1 SGHRS, CDR2 YFSETQ. There are 15 residues in the CDR3. V was cut by 0 bases and J by 5 bases, with 9 bases left in between. CDR3 sequence reads: CASSLGRDNNSPLHF. CDR3 DNA sequence: TGCGCCAGCAGCTTGGGCAGGGACAATAATTCACCCCTCCACTTT.